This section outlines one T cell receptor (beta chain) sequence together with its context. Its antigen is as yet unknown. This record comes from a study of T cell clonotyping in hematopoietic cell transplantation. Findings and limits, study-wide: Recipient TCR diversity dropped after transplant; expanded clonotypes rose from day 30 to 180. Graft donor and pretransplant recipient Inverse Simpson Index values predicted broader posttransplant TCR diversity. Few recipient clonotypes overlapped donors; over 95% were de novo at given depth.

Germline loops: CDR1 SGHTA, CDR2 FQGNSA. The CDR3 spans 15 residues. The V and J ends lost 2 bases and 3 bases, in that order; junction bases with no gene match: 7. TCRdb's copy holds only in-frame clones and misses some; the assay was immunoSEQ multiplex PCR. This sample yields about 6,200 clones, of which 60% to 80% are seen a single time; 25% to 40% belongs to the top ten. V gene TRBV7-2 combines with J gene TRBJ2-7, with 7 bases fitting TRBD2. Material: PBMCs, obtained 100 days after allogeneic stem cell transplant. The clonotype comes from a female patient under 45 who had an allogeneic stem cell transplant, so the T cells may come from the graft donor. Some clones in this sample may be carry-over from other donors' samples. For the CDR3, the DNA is TGTGCCAGCAGCTTACTCTGGGGCGGGAGCTACGAGCAGTACTTC. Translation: CASSLLWGGSYEQYF.